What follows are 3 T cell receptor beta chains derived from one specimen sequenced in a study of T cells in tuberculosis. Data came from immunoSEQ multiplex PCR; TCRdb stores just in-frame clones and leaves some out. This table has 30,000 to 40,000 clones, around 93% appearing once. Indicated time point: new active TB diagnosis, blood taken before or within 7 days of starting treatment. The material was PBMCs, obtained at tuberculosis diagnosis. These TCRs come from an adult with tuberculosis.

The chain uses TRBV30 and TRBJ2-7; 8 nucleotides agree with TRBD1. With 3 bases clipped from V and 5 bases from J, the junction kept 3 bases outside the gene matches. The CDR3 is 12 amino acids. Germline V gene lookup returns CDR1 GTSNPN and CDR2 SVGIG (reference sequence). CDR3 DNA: TGTGCCTGGAGCGCGGACAGGGACGAGCAGTACTTC. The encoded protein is CAWSADRDEQYF.

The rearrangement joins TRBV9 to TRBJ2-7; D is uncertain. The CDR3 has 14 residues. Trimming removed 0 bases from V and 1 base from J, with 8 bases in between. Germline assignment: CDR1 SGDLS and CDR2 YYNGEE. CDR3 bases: TGTGCCAGCAGCGTAGAAGTCAGTTCCTACGAGCAGTACTTC. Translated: CASSVEVSSYEQYF.

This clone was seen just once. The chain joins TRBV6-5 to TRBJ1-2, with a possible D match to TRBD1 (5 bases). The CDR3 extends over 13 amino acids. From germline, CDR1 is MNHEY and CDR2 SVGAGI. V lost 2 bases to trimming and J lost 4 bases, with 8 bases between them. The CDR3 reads CASSYQGSYGYTF. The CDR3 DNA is TGTGCCAGCAGTTACCAGGGATCCTATGGCTACACCTTC.